These T cell receptor beta chains were read from a single sample in a study of beta chain features in type 1 diabetes. Produced via immunoSEQ multiplex PCR; TCRdb's table is partial and in-frame only. The table has a few hundred thousand clones, roughly 13% seen once; the top ten hold 0.015%. The sample comprised naive CD4+ T cells from blood. The receptors derive from a woman aged 18 to 35 with type 1 diabetes. CDR3s include the opening cysteine and the closing phenylalanine or tryptophan.

length | V | CDR3
13 | TRBV30 | CAWSGDSGYGYTF
15 | TRBV12-5 | CASGLDGQGFGGYTF
16 | TRBV18 | CASSPTGTGAKGEAFF
12 | TRBV7-2 | CASSSYGGTQYF
16 | TRBV7-2 | CASTRSGTGGTDTQYF
14 | TRBV28 | CASSPGTGIYEQYF
16 | TRBV19 | CASSKSQTGGTDTQYF
13 | TRBV6-1 | CASSGYRQETQYF
14 | TRBV5-1 | CASSHGQFKETQYF
15 | TRBV4-2 | CASSQESGGPYEQYF
13 | TRBV5-6 | CASSFLAGEAQFF
13 | TRBV30 | CAWSLSSPGEAFF
14 | TRBV5-1 | CASSLGTGHVTQYF
15 | TRBV19 | CASKSGSGSYNEQFF
11 | TRBV20-1 | CSAGREQPQHF
13 | TRBV7-9 | CASSRDTSYEQYF
15 | TRBV7-2 | CASNPWAGGYNEQFF